Listed below are T cell receptor beta chains from one sample, sequenced in a study of blood T cell repertoires in COVID-19. TCRdb's table, derived via immunoSEQ multiplex PCR, lists solely in-frame clones and lacks some. Here the sample spans around 140,000 clones, around 72% being singletons. The sample taken for sequencing was peripheral blood. The receptors were gathered from a woman aged 55-75 years with acute or convalescent COVID-19. CDR3s include the opening cysteine and the closing phenylalanine or tryptophan. A D gene is named only where the DNA matches it firmly. Clone size is given for some rows only: seen once, a few or many times, or a class if the clone is expanded.

d_gene | j_gene | v_gene | abundance | CDR3aa | CDR3nt
TRBD2 | TRBJ2-1 | TRBV29-1 | NA | CSVARTSGPNEQFF | TGCAGCGTTGCCCGTACTAGCGGGCCCAATGAGCAGTTCTTC
NA | TRBJ2-6 | TRBV30 | NA | CAWSVLPFGSSGANVLTF | TGTGCCTGGAGTGTACTCCCGTTCGGGTCCTCTGGGGCCAACGTCCTGACTTTC
TRBD2 | TRBJ2-7 | TRBV19 | once | CASSIRLAGTYEQYF | TGTGCCAGTAGTATAAGACTAGCGGGGACCTACGAGCAGTACTTC
NA | TRBJ2-3 | TRBV10-3 | NA | CAISELGTDTQYF | TGTGCCATCAGTGAACTTGGCACAGATACGCAGTATTTT
NA | TRBJ2-3 | TRBV9 | NA | CASSVGPGGSTDTQYF | TGTGCCAGCAGCGTAGGCCCCGGGGGAAGCACAGATACGCAGTATTTT
TRBD1 | TRBJ2-7 | TRBV13 | NA | CASSQWGDRSYEQYF | TGTGCCAGCAGCCAATGGGGGGACAGGTCCTACGAGCAGTACTTC
TRBD2 | TRBJ2-1 | TRBV30 | NA | CAWRRTSGRESYNEQFF | TGTGCCTGGAGACGGACTAGCGGGAGGGAGTCCTACAATGAGCAGTTCTTC
TRBD2 | TRBJ2-1 | TRBV15 | NA | CATSREGLAAYNEQFF | TGTGCCACCAGCAGAGAGGGACTAGCGGCCTACAATGAGCAGTTCTTC
TRBD1 | TRBJ2-3 | TRBV5-1 | NA | CASREGQAKGDTQYF | TGCGCCAGCAGAGAGGGACAGGCAAAGGGAGATACGCAGTATTTT
NA | TRBJ2-7 | TRBV6-6 | NA | CASSYSGTQTYEQYF | TGTGCCAGCAGTTACTCCGGGACACAGACCTACGAGCAGTACTTC
TRBD1 | TRBJ1-5 | TRBV19 | NA | CASRTQGISNQPQHF | TGTGCCAGTAGGACACAGGGGATTAGCAATCAGCCCCAGCATTTT
TRBD2 | TRBJ2-7 | TRBV3-1/TRBV3-2 | NA | CASSETSGYYEEQYF | TGTGCCAGCAGCGAAACTAGCGGTTATTACGAGGAGCAGTACTTC
NA | TRBJ1-2 | TRBV11-2 | NA | CASSLIGGNYGYTF | TGTGCCAGCAGCTTAATCGGGGGAAACTATGGCTACACCTTC
TRBD2 | TRBJ2-1 | TRBV11-3 | NA | CASSPSGLVSNEQFF | TGTGCCAGCAGCCCCTCGGGACTAGTGTCCAATGAGCAGTTCTTC
NA | TRBJ2-3 | TRBV5-1 | NA | CASSLVLNTDTQYF | TGCGCCAGCAGCTTGGTCCTAAACACAGATACGCAGTATTTT
NA | TRBJ2-2 | TRBV4-2 | NA | CASSHAEDTGELFF | TGTGCCAGCAGCCATGCAGAAGACACCGGGGAGCTGTTTTTT
NA | TRBJ2-1 | TRBV7-9 | few | CASSPSLNEQFF | TGTGCCAGCAGCCCCTCTCTCAATGAGCAGTTCTTC
NA | TRBJ2-7 | TRBV18 | NA | CASSKDIKTYEQYF | TGTGCCAGCTCAAAAGACATAAAGACCTACGAGCAGTACTTC
NA | TRBJ2-2 | TRBV5-1 | NA | CASSLVTGTTGELFF | TGCGCCAGCAGCTTGGTAACAGGGACGACCGGGGAGCTGTTTTTT
TRBD1 | TRBJ1-1 | TRBV18 | NA | CASSPVAGGEAFF | TGTGCCAGCTCACCAGTGGCAGGGGGGGAAGCTTTCTTT
NA | TRBJ2-1 | TRBV28 | once | CASSVKLDAFGDEQFF | TGTGCCAGCAGTGTAAAATTGGATGCGTTCGGAGATGAGCAGTTCTTC
TRBD1 | TRBJ2-7 | TRBV19 | NA | CATTPGQGLYEQYF | TGTGCCACCACACCGGGACAGGGACTGTACGAGCAGTACTTC
TRBD1 | TRBJ2-7 | TRBV30 | few | CASDRVPYEQYF | TGTGCCTCGGACAGGGTTCCCTACGAGCAGTACTTC
NA | TRBJ2-7 | TRBV5-5 | NA | CASSSRVSAYEQYF | TGTGCCAGCAGCTCCCGGGTATCAGCCTACGAGCAGTACTTC
NA | TRBJ2-1 | TRBV7-9 | NA | CAAGRSGGVYNEQFF | TGTGCCGCAGGCCGCTCGGGCGGGGTTTACAATGAGCAGTTCTTC
NA | TRBJ2-5 | TRBV9 | NA | CASSVENGRRSQETQYF | TGTGCCAGCAGCGTAGAAAACGGAAGGAGGTCGCAAGAGACCCAGTACTTC
TRBD2 | TRBJ2-3 | TRBV4-1 | once | CASSLGLAGGPGLTDTQYF | TGCGCCAGCAGCCTCGGACTAGCGGGAGGGCCGGGCTTGACAGATACGCAGTATTTT
NA | TRBJ2-7 | TRBV6-5 | NA | CASSSTDSRKNYEQYF | TGTGCCAGCAGTTCAACGGACAGCCGAAAAAACTACGAGCAGTACTTC
NA | TRBJ2-5 | TRBV19 | NA | CASGGDLQETQYF | TGTGCCTCAGGCGGGGACCTACAAGAGACCCAGTACTTC
TRBD2 | TRBJ2-2 | TRBV7-9 | NA | CASSGRSLAGVFAGELFF | TGTGCCAGCAGCGGACGATCACTAGCGGGAGTGTTTGCCGGGGAGCTGTTTTTT
NA | TRBJ1-5 | TRBV3-1/TRBV3-2 | NA | CASSPRGSNQPQHF | TGTGCCAGCAGCCCTCGGGGGTCCAATCAGCCCCAGCATTTT
NA | TRBJ2-7 | TRBV9 | NA | CASSAHGLLKGDEQYF | TGTGCCAGCAGCGCCCATGGCCTGCTTAAGGGGGACGAGCAGTACTTC
NA | TRBJ2-1 | TRBV1 | NA | CTSSRDSPDYNEQFF | TGCACCAGCAGTCGGGACTCCCCAGACTACAATGAGCAGTTCTTC
NA | TRBJ1-1 | TRBV9 | NA | CASSATGYTEAFF | TGTGCCAGCAGCGCCACAGGGTACACTGAAGCTTTCTTT
TRBD1 | TRBJ2-1 | TRBV24-1 | NA | CATSKGGVNNEQFF | TGTGCCACCAGTAAAGGGGGCGTAAACAATGAGCAGTTCTTC
NA | TRBJ1-6 | TRBV27 | NA | CASSLLGRNSPLHF | TGTGCCAGCAGTTTACTGGGGCGTAATTCACCCCTCCACTTT
NA | TRBJ2-2 | TRBV18 | NA | CASSPPVGTGELFF | TGTGCCAGCTCACCACCCGTCGGCACCGGGGAGCTGTTTTTT
TRBD2 | TRBJ2-7 | TRBV27 | NA | CASSLGLAREQYF | TGTGCCAGCAGCCTTGGACTAGCGAGGGAGCAGTACTTC
TRBD1 | TRBJ2-1 | TRBV25-1 | NA | CASSDWTGGFNEQFF | TGTGCCAGCAGTGATTGGACAGGGGGCTTCAATGAGCAGTTCTTC
NA | TRBJ1-2 | TRBV3-1/TRBV3-2 | NA | CASSPGHQSHYGYTF | TGTGCCAGCAGCCCGGGACACCAAAGCCACTATGGCTACACCTTC
TRBD2 | TRBJ2-1 | TRBV10-1 | NA | CASSGGSSGFYNEQFF | TGCGCCAGCAGTGGGGGGTCTAGCGGGTTTTACAATGAGCAGTTCTTC
NA | TRBJ2-1 | TRBV27 | NA | CASSQTGRLAGAEFF | TGTGCCAGCAGCCAGACAGGGAGGCTAGCGGGCGCAGAGTTCTTC